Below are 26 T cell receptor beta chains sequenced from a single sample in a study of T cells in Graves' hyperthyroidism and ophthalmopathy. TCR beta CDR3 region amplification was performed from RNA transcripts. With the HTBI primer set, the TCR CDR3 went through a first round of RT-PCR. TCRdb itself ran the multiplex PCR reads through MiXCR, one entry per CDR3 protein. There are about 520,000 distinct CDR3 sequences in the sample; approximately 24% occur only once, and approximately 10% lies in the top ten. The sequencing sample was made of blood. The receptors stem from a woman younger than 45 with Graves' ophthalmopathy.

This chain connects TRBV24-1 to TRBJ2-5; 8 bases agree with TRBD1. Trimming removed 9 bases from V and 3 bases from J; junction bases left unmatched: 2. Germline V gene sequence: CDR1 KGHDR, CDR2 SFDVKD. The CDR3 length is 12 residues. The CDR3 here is CATSTGEETQYF. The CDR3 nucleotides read TGTGCCACCTCGACAGGGGAAGAGACCCAGTACTTC.

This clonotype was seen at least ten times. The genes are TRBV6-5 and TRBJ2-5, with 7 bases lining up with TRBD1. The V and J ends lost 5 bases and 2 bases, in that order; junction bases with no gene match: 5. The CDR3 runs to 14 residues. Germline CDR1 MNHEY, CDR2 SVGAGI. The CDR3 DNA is TGTGCCAGCAGTAGGGGGCCCGCTCAAGAGACCCAGTACTTC. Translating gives CASSRGPAQETQYF.

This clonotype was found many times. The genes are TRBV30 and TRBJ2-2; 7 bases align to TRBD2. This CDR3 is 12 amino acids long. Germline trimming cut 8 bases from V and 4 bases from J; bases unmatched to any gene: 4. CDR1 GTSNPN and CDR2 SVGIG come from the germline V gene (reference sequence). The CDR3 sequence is CALTSPTGELFF. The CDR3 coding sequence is TGTGCCCTGACTAGCCCCACCGGGGAGCTGTTTTTT.

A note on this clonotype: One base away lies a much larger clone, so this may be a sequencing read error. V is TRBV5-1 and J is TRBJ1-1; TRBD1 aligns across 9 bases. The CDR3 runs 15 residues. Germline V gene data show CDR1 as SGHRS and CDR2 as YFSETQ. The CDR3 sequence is CASSSYPGQGTEACF. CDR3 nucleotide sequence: TGCGCCAGCAGCTCATATCCGGGACAGGGCACTGAAGCTTGCTTT.

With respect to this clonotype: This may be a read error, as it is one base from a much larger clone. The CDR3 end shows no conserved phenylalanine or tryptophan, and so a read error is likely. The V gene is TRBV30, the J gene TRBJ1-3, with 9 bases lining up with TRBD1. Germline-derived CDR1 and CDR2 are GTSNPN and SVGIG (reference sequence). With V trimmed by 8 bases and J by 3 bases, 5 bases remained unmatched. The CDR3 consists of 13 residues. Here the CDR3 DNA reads TGTGCCGGAACGACAGGGGGTGGAAACACCATATATTAT. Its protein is CAGTTGGGNTIYY.

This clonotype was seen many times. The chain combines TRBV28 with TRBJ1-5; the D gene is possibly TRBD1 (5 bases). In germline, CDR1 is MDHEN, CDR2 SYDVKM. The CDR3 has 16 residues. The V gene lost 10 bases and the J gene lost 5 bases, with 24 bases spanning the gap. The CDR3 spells CAISDLRPGVDQPQHF. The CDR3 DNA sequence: TGTGCCATTAGCGACCTGCGCCCGGGGGTTGATCAGCCCCAGCATTTT.

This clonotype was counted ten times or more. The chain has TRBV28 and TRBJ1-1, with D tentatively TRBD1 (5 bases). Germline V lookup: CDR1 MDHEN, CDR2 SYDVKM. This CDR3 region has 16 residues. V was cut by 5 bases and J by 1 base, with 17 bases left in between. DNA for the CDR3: TGTGCCAGCAGTCCCCCCGGGGCTAAAAGGAACACTGAAGCTTTCTTT. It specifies CASSPPGAKRNTEAFF.

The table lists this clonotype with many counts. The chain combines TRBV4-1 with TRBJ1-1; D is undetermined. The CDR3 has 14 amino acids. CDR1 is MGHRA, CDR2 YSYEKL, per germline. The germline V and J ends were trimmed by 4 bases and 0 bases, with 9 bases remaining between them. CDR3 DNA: TGCGCCAGCAGCCGAGAGGGTATGAACACTGAAGCTTTCTTT. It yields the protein CASSREGMNTEAFF.

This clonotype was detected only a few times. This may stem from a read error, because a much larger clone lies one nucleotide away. The CDR3 reads CVSTTPGPPGQPQHF. As DNA, the CDR3 is TGTGTCAGCACCACCCCGGGGCCGCCGGGTCAGCCCCAGCATTTT. The chain is built from TRBV28 and TRBJ1-5; a weak D match, TRBD1 (5 bases). CDR1 is MDHEN, CDR2 SYDVKM, per germline. This CDR3 is built from 15 residues.

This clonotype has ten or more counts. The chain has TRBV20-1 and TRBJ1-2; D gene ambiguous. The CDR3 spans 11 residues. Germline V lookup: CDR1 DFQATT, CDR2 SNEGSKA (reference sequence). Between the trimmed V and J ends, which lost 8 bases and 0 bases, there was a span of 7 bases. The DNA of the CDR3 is TGCAGTAGATGGGCTAACTATGGCTACACCTTC. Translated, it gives CSRWANYGYTF.

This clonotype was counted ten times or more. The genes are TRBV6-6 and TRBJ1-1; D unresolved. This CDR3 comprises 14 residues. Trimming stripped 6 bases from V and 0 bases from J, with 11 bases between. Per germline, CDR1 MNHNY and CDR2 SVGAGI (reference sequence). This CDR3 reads CASRPIRMNTEAFF. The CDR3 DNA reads TGTGCCAGCAGGCCTATACGGATGAACACTGAAGCTTTCTTT.

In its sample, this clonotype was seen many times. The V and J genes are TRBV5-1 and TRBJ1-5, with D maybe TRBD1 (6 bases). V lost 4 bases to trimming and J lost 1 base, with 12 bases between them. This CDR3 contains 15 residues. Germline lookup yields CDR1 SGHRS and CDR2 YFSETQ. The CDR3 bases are TGCGCCAGCAGCCCGACAGGAAGCAGCAATCAGCCCCAGCATTTT. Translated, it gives CASSPTGSSNQPQHF.

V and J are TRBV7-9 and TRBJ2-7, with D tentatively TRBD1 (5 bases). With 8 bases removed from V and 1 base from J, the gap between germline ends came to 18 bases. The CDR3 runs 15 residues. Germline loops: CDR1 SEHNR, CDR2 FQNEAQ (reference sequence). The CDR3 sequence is CASGPPRQGSYEQYF. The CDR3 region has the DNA TGTGCCAGCGGTCCCCCCAGGCAGGGTTCCTACGAGCAGTACTTC.

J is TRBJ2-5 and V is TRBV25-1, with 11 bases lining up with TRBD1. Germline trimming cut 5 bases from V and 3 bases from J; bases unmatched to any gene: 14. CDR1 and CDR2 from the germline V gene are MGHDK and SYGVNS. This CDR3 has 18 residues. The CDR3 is CASSPLGQGGPFEETQYF. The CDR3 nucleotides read TGTGCCAGCAGTCCTTTGGGACAGGGGGGCCCCTTCGAAGAGACCCAGTACTTC.

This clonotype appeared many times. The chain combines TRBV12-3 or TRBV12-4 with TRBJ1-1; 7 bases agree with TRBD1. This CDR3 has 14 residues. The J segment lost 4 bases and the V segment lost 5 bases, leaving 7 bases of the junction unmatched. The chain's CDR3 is CASSQTGSGTEAFF. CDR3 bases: TGTGCCAGCAGTCAGACAGGGTCGGGCACTGAAGCTTTCTTT.

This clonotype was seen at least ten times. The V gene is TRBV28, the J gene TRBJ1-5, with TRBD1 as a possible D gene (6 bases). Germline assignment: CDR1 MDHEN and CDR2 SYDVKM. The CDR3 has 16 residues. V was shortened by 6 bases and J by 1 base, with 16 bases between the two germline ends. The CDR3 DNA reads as TGTGCCAGCAGGGCCGGTGGGGGCGTAAGCAATCAGCCCCAGCATTTT. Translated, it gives CASRAGGGVSNQPQHF.

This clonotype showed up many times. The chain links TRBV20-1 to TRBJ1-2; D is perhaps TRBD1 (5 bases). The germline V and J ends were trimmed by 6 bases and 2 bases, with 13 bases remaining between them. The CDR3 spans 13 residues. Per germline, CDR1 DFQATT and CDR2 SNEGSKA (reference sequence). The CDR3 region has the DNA TGCAGTGCGGAGACAGACGGCAACTATGGCTACACCTTC. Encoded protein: CSAETDGNYGYTF.

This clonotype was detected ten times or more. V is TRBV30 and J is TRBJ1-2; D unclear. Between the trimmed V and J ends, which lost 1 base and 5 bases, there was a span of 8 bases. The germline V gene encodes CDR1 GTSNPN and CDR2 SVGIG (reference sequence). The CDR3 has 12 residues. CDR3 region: CAWSDMGYGYTF. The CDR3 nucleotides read TGTGCCTGGAGTGACATGGGATATGGCTACACCTTC.

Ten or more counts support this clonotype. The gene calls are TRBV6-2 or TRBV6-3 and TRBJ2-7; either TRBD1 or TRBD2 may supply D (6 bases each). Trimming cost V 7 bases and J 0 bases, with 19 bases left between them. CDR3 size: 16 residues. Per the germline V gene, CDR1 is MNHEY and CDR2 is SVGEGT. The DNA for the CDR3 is TGTGCCAGCAAGGGCAGGGGACTCCCCCACTCCTACGAGCAGTACTTC. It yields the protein CASKGRGLPHSYEQYF.

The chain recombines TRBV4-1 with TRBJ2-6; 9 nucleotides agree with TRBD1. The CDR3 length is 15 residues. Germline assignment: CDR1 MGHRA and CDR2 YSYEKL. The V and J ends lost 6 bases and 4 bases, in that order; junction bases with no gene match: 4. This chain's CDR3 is CASRQGALGANVLTF. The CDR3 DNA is TGCGCCAGCAGACAGGGGGCGCTAGGGGCCAACGTCCTGACTTTC.

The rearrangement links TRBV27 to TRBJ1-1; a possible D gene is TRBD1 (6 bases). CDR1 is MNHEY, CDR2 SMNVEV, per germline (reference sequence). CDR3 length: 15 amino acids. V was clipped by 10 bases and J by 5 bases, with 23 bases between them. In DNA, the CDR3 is TGTGCCACCCACCGGGGGACAATAGGAGAGACTGAAGCTTTCTTT. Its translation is CATHRGTIGETEAFF.

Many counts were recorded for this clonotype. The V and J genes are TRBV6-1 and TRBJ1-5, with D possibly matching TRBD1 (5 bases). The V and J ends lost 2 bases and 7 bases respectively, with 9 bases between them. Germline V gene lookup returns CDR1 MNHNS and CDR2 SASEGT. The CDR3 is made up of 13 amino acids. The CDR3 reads CASSEIRDQPQHF. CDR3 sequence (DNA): TGTGCCAGCAGTGAAATCAGGGACCAGCCCCAGCATTTT.

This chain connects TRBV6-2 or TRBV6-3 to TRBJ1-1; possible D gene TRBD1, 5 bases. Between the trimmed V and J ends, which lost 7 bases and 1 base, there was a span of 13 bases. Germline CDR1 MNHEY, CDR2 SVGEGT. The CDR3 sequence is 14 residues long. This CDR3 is CASNRGAGNTEAFF. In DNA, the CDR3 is TGTGCCAGCAATAGAGGGGCCGGGAACACTGAAGCTTTCTTT.

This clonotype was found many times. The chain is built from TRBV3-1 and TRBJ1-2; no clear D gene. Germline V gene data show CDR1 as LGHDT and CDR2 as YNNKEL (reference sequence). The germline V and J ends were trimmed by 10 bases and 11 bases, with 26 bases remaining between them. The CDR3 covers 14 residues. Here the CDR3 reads CATARAYTPGGYTF. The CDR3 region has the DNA TGTGCCACCGCGCGAGCTTACACCCCCGGTGGGTACACCTTC.

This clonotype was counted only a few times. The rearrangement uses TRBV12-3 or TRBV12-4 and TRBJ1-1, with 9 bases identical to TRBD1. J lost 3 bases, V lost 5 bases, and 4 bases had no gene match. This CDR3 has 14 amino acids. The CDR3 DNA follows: TGTGCCAGCAGTAGGGACAGGGTATACACTGAAGCTTTCTTT. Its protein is CASSRDRVYTEAFF.

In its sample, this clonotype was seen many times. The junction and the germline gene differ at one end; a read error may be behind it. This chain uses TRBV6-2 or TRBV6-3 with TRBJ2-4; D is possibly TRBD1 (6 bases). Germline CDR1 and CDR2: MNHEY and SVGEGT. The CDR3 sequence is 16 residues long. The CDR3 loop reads CASSYPLVGAKNIKYF. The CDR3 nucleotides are TGTGCCAGCAGTTACCCTTTAGTGGGGGCCAAAAACATTAAGTACTTC.